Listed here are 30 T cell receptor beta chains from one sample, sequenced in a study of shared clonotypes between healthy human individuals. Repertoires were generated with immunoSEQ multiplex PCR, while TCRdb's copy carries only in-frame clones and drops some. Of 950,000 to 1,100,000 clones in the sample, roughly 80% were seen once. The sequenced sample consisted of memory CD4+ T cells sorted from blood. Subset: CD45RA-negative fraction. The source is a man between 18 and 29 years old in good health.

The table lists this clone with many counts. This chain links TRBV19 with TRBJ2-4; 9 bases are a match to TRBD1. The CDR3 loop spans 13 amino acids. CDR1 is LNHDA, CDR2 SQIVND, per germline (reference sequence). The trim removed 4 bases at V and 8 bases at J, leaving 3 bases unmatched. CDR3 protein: CASSKRDRDIQYF. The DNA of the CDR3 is TGTGCCAGTAGTAAGAGGGACAGGGACATTCAGTACTTC.

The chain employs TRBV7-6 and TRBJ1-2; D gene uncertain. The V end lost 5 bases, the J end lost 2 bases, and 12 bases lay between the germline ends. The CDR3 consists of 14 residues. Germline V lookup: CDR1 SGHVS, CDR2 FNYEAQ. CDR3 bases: TGTGCCAGCAGCCCGGACGGAGCCAACTATGGCTACACCTTC. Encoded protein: CASSPDGANYGYTF.

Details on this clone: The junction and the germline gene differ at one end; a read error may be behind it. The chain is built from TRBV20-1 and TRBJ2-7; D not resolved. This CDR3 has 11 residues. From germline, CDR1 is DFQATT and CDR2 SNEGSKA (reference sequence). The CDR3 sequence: CSAGDSDEQYF. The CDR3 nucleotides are TGCAGTGCTGGAGACTCGGACGAGCAGTACTTC.

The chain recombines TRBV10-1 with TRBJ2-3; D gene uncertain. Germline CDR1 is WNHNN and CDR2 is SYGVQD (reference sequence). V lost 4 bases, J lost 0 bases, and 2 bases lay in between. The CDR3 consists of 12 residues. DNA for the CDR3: TGCGCCAGCAGTGGGAGCACAGATACGCAGTATTTT. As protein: CASSGSTDTQYF.

The CDR3 bases are TGTGCCAGCAGCGCCGGGGGGGATACGCAGTATTTT. It translates to CASSAGGDTQYF. The V and J genes are TRBV7-2 and TRBJ2-3, with 7 bases lining up with TRBD2. The CDR3 extends over 12 amino acids. Germline loops: CDR1 SGHTA, CDR2 FQGNSA. V trimming: 5 bases; J trimming: 6 bases; junction bases outside the gene matches: 2.

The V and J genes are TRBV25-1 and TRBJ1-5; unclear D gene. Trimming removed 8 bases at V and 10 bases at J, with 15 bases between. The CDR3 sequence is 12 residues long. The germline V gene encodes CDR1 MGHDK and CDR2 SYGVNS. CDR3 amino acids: CASGLGVGPQHF. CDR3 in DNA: TGTGCCAGCGGTCTTGGGGTGGGCCCCCAGCATTTT.

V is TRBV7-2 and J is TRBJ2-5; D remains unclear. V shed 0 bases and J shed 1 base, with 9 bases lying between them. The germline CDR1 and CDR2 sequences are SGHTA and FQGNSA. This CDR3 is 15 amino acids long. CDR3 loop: CASSLAVVRQETQYF. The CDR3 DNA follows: TGTGCCAGCAGCTTAGCGGTGGTCCGCCAAGAGACCCAGTACTTC. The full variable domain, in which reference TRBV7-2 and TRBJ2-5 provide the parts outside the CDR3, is GAGVSQSPSNKVTEKGKDVELRCDPISGHTALYWYRQSLGQGLEFLIYFQGNSAPDKSGLPSDRFSAERTGGSVSTLTIQRTQQEDSAVYLCASSLAVVRQETQYFGPGTRLLVL.

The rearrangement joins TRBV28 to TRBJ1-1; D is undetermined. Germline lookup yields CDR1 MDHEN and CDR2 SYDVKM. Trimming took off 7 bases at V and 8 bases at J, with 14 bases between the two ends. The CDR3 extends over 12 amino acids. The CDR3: CASTAVAEEAFF. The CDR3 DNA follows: TGTGCCAGCACCGCGGTGGCAGAAGAAGCTTTCTTT.

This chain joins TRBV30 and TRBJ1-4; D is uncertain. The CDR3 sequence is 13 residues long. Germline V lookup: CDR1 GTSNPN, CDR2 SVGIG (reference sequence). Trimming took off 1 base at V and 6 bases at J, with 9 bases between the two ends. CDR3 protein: CAWSAGPYEKLFF. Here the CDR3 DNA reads TGTGCCTGGAGTGCCGGGCCATATGAAAAACTGTTTTTT.

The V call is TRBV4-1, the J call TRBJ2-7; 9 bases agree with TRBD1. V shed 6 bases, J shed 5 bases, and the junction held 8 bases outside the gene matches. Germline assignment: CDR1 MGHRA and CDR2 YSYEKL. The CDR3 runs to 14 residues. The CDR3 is CASSRLTGGNEQYF. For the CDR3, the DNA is TGCGCCAGCAGTCGTTTGACAGGGGGTAACGAGCAGTACTTC.

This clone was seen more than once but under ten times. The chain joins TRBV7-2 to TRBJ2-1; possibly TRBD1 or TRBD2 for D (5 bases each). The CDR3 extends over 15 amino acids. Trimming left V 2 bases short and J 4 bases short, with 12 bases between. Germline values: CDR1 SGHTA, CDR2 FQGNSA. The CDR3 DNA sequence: TGTGCCAGCAGCTTATCCAGGGAGAGATACAATGAGCAGTTCTTC. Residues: CASSLSRERYNEQFF.

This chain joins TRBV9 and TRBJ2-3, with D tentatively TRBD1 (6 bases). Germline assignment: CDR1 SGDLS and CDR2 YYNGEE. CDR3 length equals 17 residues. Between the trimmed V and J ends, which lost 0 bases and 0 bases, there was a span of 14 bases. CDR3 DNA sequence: TGTGCCAGCAGCGTAGATGGAACAGGGCTTAGCACAGATACGCAGTATTTT. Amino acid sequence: CASSVDGTGLSTDTQYF. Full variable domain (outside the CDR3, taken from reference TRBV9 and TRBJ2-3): DSGVTQTPKHLITATGQRVTLRCSPRSGDLSVYWYQQSLDQGLQFLIQYYNGEERAKGNILERFSAQQFPDLHSELNLSSLELGDSALYFCASSVDGTGLSTDTQYFGPGTRLTVL.

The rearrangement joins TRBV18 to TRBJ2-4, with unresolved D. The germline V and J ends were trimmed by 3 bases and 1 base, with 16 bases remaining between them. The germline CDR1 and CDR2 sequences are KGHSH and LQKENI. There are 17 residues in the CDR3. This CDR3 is CASSPGPPLGAKNIQYF. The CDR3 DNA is TGTGCCAGCTCACCCGGGCCCCCTCTGGGGGCCAAAAACATTCAGTACTTC. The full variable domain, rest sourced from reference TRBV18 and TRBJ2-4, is NAGVMQNPRHLVRRRGQEARLRCSPMKGHSHVYWYRQLPEEGLKFMVYLQKENIIDESGMPKERFSAEFPKEGPSILRIQQVVRGDSAAYFCASSPGPPLGAKNIQYFGAGTRLSVL.

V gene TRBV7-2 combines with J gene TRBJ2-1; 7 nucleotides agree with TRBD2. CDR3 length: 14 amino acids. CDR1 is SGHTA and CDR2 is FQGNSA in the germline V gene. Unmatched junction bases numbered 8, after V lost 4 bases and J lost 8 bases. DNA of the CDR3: TGTGCCAGCAGCTCAGGACTAGTCGGCGATGAGCAGTTCTTC. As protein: CASSSGLVGDEQFF.

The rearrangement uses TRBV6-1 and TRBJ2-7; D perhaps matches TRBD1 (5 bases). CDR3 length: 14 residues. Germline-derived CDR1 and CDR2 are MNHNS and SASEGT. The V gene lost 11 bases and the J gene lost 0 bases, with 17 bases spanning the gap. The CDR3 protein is CASVWGVGSYEQYF. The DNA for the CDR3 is TGTGCCTCGGTTTGGGGCGTGGGCTCCTACGAGCAGTACTTC.

The DNA for the CDR3 is TGCGCCAGCAGCCCACGAAGACAGGGGCCAATCTCCTACGAGCAGTACTTC. Protein sequence: CASSPRRQGPISYEQYF. The chain uses TRBV4-1 and TRBJ2-7; 8 nucleotides align to TRBD1. With 4 bases clipped from V and 0 bases from J, the junction kept 11 bases outside the gene matches. The CDR3 has 17 residues. CDR1 MGHRA and CDR2 YSYEKL come from the germline V gene.

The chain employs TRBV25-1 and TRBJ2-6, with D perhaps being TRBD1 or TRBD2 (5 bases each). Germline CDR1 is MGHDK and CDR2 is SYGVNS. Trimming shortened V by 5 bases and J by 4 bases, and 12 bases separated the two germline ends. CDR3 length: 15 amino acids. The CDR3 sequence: CASSSRGSGANVLTF. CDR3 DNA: TGTGCCAGCAGTTCGAGGGGTTCGGGGGCCAACGTCCTGACTTTC.

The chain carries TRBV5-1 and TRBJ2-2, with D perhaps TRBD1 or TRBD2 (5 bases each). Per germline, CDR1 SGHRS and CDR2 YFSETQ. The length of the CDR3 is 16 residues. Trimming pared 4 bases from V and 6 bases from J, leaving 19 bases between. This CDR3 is CASSPSGTPSPGELFF. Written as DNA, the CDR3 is TGCGCCAGCAGCCCGTCCGGGACCCCGAGCCCCGGGGAGCTGTTTTTT.

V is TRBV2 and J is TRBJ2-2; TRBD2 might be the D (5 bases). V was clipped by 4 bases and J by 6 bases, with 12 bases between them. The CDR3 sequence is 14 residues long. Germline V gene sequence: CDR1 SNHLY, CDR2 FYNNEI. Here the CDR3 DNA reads TGTGCCAGCAGTGTTAACTACGGGGCCGGGGAGCTGTTTTTT. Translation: CASSVNYGAGELFF.

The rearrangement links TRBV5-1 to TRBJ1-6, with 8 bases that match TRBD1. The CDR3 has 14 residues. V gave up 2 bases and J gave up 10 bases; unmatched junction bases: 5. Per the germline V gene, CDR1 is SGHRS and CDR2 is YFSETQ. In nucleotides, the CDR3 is TGCGCCAGCAGCTTAAACAGGGGGGAATCACCCCTCCACTTT. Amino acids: CASSLNRGESPLHF.

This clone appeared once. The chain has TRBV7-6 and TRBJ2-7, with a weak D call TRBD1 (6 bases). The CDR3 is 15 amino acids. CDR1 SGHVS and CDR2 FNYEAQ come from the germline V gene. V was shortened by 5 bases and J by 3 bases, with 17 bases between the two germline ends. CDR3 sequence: CASSQRQVGSYEQYF. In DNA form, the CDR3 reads TGTGCCAGCAGCCAACGACAGGTGGGAAGCTACGAGCAGTACTTC.

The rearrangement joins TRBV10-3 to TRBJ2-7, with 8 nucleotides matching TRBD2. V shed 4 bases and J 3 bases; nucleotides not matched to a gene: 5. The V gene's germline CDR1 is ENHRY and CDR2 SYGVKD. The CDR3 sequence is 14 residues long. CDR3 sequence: CAISVTSGNYEQYF. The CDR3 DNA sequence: TGTGCCATCAGTGTAACTAGCGGCAACTACGAGCAGTACTTC.

The CDR3 sequence is CASSSLSAGLAVLGNTQYF. The CDR3 DNA follows: TGTGCCAGCAGCTCGCTAAGCGCGGGACTAGCGGTGTTGGGAAATACGCAGTATTTT. The chain is built from TRBV7-2 and TRBJ2-3; 11 bases agree with TRBD2. Germline loops: CDR1 SGHTA, CDR2 FQGNSA. J was trimmed by 7 bases and V by 4 bases; bases with no gene match: 19. There are 19 residues in the CDR3.

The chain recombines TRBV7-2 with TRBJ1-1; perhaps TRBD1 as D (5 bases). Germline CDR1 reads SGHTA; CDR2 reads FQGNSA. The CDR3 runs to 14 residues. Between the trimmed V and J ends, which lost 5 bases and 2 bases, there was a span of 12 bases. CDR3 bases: TGTGCCAGCAGCGTAACGGGACTCAACACTGAAGCTTTCTTT. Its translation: CASSVTGLNTEAFF.

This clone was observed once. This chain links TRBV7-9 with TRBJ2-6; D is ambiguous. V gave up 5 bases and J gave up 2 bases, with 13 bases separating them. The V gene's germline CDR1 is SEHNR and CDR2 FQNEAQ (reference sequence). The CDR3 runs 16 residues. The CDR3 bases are TGTGCCAGCAGCGCTTTCCTTGGGGCTGGGGCCAACGTCCTGACTTTC. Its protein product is CASSAFLGAGANVLTF.

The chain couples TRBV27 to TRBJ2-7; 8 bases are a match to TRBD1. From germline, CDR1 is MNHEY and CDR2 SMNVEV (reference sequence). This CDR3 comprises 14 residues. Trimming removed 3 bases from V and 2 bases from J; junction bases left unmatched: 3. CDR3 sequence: CASSFWTGPYEQYF. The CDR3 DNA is TGTGCCAGCAGTTTCTGGACAGGGCCCTACGAGCAGTACTTC.

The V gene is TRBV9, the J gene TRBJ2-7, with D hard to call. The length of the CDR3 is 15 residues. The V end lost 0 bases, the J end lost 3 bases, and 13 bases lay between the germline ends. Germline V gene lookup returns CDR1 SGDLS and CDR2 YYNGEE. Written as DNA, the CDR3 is TGTGCCAGCAGCGTAGTGGGCCCAGGCGGCTACGAGCAGTACTTC. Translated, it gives CASSVVGPGGYEQYF.

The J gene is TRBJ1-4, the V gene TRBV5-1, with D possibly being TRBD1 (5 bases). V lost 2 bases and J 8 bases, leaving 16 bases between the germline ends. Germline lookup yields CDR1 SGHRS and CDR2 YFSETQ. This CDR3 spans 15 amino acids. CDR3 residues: CASSFGSGFREKLFF. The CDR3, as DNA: TGCGCCAGCAGCTTCGGCTCAGGGTTCCGAGAAAAACTGTTTTTT.

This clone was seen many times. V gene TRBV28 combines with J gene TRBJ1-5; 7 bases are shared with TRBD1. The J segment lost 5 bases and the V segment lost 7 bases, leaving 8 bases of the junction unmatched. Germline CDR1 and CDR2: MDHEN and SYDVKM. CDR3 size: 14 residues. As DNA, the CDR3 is TGTGCCAGCACCCTGGGAGGGGGCTATCAGCCCCAGCATTTT. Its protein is CASTLGGGYQPQHF.

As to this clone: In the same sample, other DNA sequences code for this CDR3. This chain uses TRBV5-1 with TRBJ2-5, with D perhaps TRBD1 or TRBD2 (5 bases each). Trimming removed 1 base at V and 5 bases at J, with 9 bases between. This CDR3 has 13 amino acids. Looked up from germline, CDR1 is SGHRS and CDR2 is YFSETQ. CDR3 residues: CASSLRGGETQYF. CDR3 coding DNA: TGCGCCAGCAGCTTGCGGGGCGGGGAGACCCAGTACTTC. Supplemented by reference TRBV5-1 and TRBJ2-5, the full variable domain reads KAGVTQTPRYLIKTRGQQVTLSCSPISGHRSVSWYQQTPGQGLQFLFEYFSETQRNKGNFPGRFSGRQFSNSRSEMNVSTLELGDSALYLCASSLRGGETQYFGPGTRLLVL.